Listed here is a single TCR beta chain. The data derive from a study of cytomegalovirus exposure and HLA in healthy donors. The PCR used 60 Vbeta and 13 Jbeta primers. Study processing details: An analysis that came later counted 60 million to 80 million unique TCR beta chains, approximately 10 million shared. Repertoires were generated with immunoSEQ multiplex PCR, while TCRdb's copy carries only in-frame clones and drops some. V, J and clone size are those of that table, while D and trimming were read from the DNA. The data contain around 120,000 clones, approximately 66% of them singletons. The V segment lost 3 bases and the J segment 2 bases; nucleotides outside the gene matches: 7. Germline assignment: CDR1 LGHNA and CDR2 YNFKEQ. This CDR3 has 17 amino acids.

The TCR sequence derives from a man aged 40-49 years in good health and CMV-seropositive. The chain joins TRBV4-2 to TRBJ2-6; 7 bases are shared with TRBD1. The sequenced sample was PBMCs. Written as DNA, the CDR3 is TGTGCCAGCAGCCAGGAGACAGGGCGGCCTGGGGCCAACGTCCTGACTTTC. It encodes CASSQETGRPGANVLTF.